Each of the 9 T cell receptor beta chains below was sequenced from the same sample in a study of blood T cell repertoires in COVID-19. Sequenced by immunoSEQ multiplex PCR; TCRdb stores in-frame clones only, minus some. This sample has some 96,000 clones; around 88% occur once, and the top ten carry over 1.5%. The source material was peripheral blood. The receptors were sampled from an elderly man with acute or convalescent COVID-19.

The rearrangement uses TRBV6-1 and TRBJ2-6; the D is unclear. The germline V and J ends were trimmed by 2 bases and 2 bases, with 7 bases remaining between them. The CDR3 runs 15 residues. CDR1 and CDR2 from the germline V gene are MNHNS and SASEGT. The CDR3 region is CASSESRPGANVLTF. DNA of the CDR3: TGTGCCAGCAGTGAATCTCGTCCTGGGGCCAACGTCCTGACTTTC.

V and J are TRBV3-1 (or the pseudogene TRBV3-2) and TRBJ1-3, with 8 bases matching TRBD1. The J segment lost 2 bases and the V segment lost 5 bases, leaving 2 bases of the junction unmatched. CDR1 and CDR2 (germline): LGHDT, YNNKEL (reference sequence). CDR3 length equals 14 residues. This CDR3 is CASSDRGPGNTIYF. Here the CDR3 DNA reads TGTGCCAGCAGCGACAGGGGACCTGGAAACACCATATATTTT.

The chain uses TRBV25-1 and TRBJ1-1, with a possible D match to TRBD1 (5 bases). The germline V and J ends were trimmed by 1 base and 3 bases, with 12 bases remaining between them. CDR1 and CDR2 from the germline V gene are MGHDK and SYGVNS. The CDR3 length is 15 residues. The CDR3 protein is CASSEWGRADTEAFF. CDR3 DNA: TGTGCCAGCAGTGAATGGGGCAGGGCGGACACTGAAGCTTTCTTT.

The chain uses TRBV6-5 and TRBJ2-1; TRBD2 aligns across 11 bases. After removal of 10 bases from V and 6 bases from J, the junction contained 8 bases not matched to a gene. Per the germline V gene, CDR1 is MNHEY and CDR2 is SVGAGI. The CDR3 length is 14 residues. CDR3 sequence (DNA): TGTGCCACCTTACGACTAGCGGGACGCAATGAGCAGTTCTTC. This encodes CATLRLAGRNEQFF.

The chain carries TRBV6-1 and TRBJ2-7; 12 bases align to TRBD2. CDR1 and CDR2 from the germline V gene are MNHNS and SASEGT. Germline trimming cut 3 bases from V and 3 bases from J; bases unmatched to any gene: 3. The CDR3 extends over 15 amino acids. The CDR3: CASSETSGRIYEQYF. The CDR3 DNA reads as TGTGCCAGCAGTGAGACTAGCGGGAGAATCTACGAGCAGTACTTC.

The V call is TRBV5-6, the J call TRBJ2-7; 8 bases match TRBD1. Per germline, CDR1 SGHDT and CDR2 YYEEEE. V shed 1 base and J 5 bases; nucleotides not matched to a gene: 8. This CDR3 comprises 15 residues. CDR3 coding DNA: TGTGCCAGCAGCTTGCCCGGACAGGGTATTCACGAGCAGTACTTC. Its translation: CASSLPGQGIHEQYF. The full variable domain, with the rest looked up from reference TRBV5-6 and TRBJ2-7, is DAGVTQSPTHLIKTRGQQVTLRCSPKSGHDTVSWYQQALGQGPQFIFQYYEEEERQRGNFPDRFSGHQFPNYSSELNVNALLLGDSALYLCASSLPGQGIHEQYFGPGTRLTVT.

This chain connects TRBV21-1 to TRBJ2-1; TRBD2 is the table's D call and was not checked against the DNA. TRBV21-1 is shown as a pseudogene. The CDR3 contains 16 residues. The CDR3 nucleotides are TGTGCCAGCAGCAAAGATAAGCGGGAGGGCCGCAATGAGCAGTTCTTC. Translated: CASSKDKREGRNEQFF.

Comment on this clone: An end of the junction does not agree with germline; a read error may underlie this. The CDR3 sequence: CASSLRDRTYGQYF. The CDR3 nucleotides are TGTGCCAGCAGTCTCCGGGACAGGACGTACGGGCAGTACTTC. This chain joins TRBV28 and TRBJ2-7; 8 bases line up with TRBD1. The germline gives CDR1 MDHEN, CDR2 SYDVKM. The CDR3 length is 14 residues.

This chain joins TRBV5-1 and TRBJ1-2; 7 nucleotides align to TRBD1. The CDR3 consists of 15 residues. Germline-derived CDR1 and CDR2 are SGHRS and YFSETQ. V trimming: 4 bases; J trimming: 9 bases; junction bases outside the gene matches: 15. The CDR3: CASSPVQGSRGSYTF. For the CDR3, the DNA is TGCGCCAGCAGCCCGGTCCAGGGCAGCAGGGGGAGCTACACCTTC.